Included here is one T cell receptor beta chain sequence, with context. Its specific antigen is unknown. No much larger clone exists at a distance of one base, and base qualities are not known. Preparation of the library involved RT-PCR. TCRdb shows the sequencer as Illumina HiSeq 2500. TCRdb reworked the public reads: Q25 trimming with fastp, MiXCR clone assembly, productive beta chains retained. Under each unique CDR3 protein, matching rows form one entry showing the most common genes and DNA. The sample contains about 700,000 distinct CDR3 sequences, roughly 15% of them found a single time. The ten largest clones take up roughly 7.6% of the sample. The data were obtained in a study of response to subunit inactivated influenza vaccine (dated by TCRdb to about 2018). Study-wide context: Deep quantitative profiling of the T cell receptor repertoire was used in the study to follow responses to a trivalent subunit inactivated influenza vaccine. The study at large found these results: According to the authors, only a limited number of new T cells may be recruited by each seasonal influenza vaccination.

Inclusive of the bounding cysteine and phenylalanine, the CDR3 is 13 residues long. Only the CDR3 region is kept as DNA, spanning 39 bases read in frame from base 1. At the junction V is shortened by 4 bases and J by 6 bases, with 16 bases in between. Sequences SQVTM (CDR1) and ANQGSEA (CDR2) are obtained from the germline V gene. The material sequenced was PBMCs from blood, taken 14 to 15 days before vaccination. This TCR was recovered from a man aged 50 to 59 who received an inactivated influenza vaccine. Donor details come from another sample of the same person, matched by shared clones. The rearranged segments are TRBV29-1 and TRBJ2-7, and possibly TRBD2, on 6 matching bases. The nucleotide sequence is TGCAGCGTTGGGTATGGGGGGATGACCGAGCAGTACTTC. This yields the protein CSVGYGGMTEQYF.